These T cell receptor beta chains were read from a single sample in a study of regulatory T cells in long-lasting Graves disease. One entry per CDR3 protein, called by TCRdb with MiXCR from the multiplex PCR reads. The sample has more than 400,000 distinct CDR3 sequences, roughly 15% seen once. The same sample was also used in a study of T cells in Graves' hyperthyroidism and ophthalmopathy.

Sample: peripheral blood mononuclear cells (PBMCs), taken at new diagnosis, from a patient treated with antithyroid drugs. The receptors shown here come from a woman in her 30s with Graves disease. The CDR3 runs from the conserved cysteine through the conserved F or W. Each record gives: V gene, clone size, D gene, J gene, CDR3 protein, CDR3 DNA. A D gene is named only where the DNA matches it firmly. Size is omitted from some rows. Given values are once, few, many or a class for expanded clones.

TRBV5-1	many	-	TRBJ1-3	CASSLLDVSSGNTIYF	TGCGCCAGCAGCTTGCTCGACGTAAGCTCTGGAAACACCATATATTTT
TRBV28	-	-	TRBJ2-1	CASSEGGVGELGYNEQFF	TGTGCCAGCAGTGAGGGGGGGGTGGGGGAGTTAGGATACAATGAGCAGTTCTTC
TRBV28	-	-	TRBJ1-2	CASSLRTAYGYTF	TGTGCCAGCAGTTTACGGACTGCATATGGCTACACCTTC
TRBV4-3	-	-	TRBJ2-2	CASSQGERELFF	TGCGCCAGCAGCCAAGGGGAGCGGGAGCTGTTTTTT
TRBV28	many	TRBD1	TRBJ2-3	CASVSGDRGLISTDTQYF	TGTGCCAGCGTCTCGGGGGACAGGGGATTAATCAGCACAGATACGCAGTATTTT
TRBV18	few	-	TRBJ2-3	CASSPASSTDTQYF	TGTGCCAGCTCACCAGCGTCTAGCACAGATACGCAGTATTTT
TRBV3-1	many	TRBD2	TRBJ2-1	CASSQQPSGVEQFF	TGTGCCAGCAGCCAACAGCCTAGCGGAGTTGAGCAGTTCTTC
TRBV6-2/TRBV6-3	many	TRBD2	TRBJ2-7	CASSFPTSGFSYEQYF	TGTGCCAGCAGTTTCCCGACTAGCGGTTTCTCCTACGAGCAGTACTTC
TRBV29-1	many	-	TRBJ1-1	CSVVSPSRHKTEAFF	TGCAGCGTTGTTAGTCCGTCGAGGCATAAGACTGAAGCTTTCTTT
TRBV5-4	many	-	TRBJ2-1	CASSPTRGNPWFSSYNEQFF	TGTGCCAGCAGCCCAACTCGCGGAAACCCTTGGTTTAGCTCCTACAATGAGCAGTTCTTC
TRBV5-6	many	-	TRBJ1-2	CASSLLTRRDGYTF	TGTGCCAGCAGCTTGTTAACACGCCGGGATGGCTACACCTTC
TRBV18	many	-	TRBJ2-5	CASSPLTQETQYF	TGTGCCAGCTCACCACTGACTCAAGAGACCCAGTACTTC
TRBV30	many	TRBD2	TRBJ2-5	CAWGGLAGLQETQYF	TGTGCCTGGGGAGGACTAGCGGGATTGCAAGAGACCCAGTACTTC
TRBV30	once	-	TRBJ2-1	CAWQGGSSYNEQFF	TGTGCCTGGCAGGGTGGGAGCTCCTACAATGAGCAGTTCTTC
TRBV4-3	-	-	TRBJ2-3	CASSPSDARGRGPDTQYF	TGCGCCAGCAGCCCGTCCGACGCCCGGGGCCGAGGCCCAGATACGCAGTATTTT
TRBV7-9	few	-	TRBJ2-5	CASSLEGRSETQYF	TGTGCCAGCAGCTTAGAGGGACGATCAGAGACCCAGTACTTC
TRBV14	-	TRBD1	TRBJ1-1	CASSQRDRGNTEAFF	TGTGCCAGCAGCCAACGCGACAGGGGGAACACTGAAGCTTTCTTT
TRBV2	many	TRBD1	TRBJ1-6	CASDPTGASPLHF	TGTGCCAGCGACCCGACAGGGGCATCACCCCTCCACTTT
TRBV12-3/TRBV12-4	many	TRBD2	TRBJ2-1	CASSLSGRSYNEQFF	TGTGCCAGCAGTCTCAGCGGGAGGAGCTACAATGAGCAGTTCTTC
TRBV18	-	-	TRBJ1-1	CASSPRGRTMNTEAFF	TGTGCCAGCTCCCCCCGGGGCAGGACAATGAACACTGAAGCTTTCTTT
TRBV4-3	-	-	TRBJ1-2	CASSQAWVPHGRRGYTF	TGCGCCAGCAGCCAAGCTTGGGTTCCCCACGGGCGACGTGGCTACACCTTC
TRBV6-1	few	-	TRBJ2-1	CASSVQGIGEQFF	TGTGCCAGCAGTGTCCAGGGAATAGGTGAGCAGTTCTTC
TRBV6-2/TRBV6-3	-	TRBD1	TRBJ2-2	CASSTTGEGELFF	TGTGCCAGCAGTACCACAGGGGAGGGGGAGCTGTTTTTT
TRBV7-2	many	TRBD2	TRBJ2-4	CASSSGGTPTAKNIQYF	TGTGCCAGCAGCTCGGGAGGGACTCCCACGGCCAAAAACATTCAGTACTTC
TRBV4-1	few	TRBD2	TRBJ2-3	CASSTSGGADTDTQYF	TGCGCCAGCAGCACGTCCGGGGGGGCGGACACAGATACGCAGTATTTT
TRBV28	many	-	TRBJ1-4	CASIGSAEKLFF	TGTGCCAGCATCGGGTCTGCTGAAAAACTGTTTTTT
TRBV28	many	-	TRBJ2-1	CASSLMLSGQFF	TGTGCCAGCAGTTTAATGCTTAGCGGACAGTTCTTC
TRBV30	many	-	TRBJ2-7	CAWSGSAGISSYEQYF	TGTGCCTGGAGTGGAAGTGCTGGTATATCGTCCTACGAGCAGTACTTC
TRBV6-1	many	-	TRBJ1-5	CASGRGVRQPQHF	TGTGCCAGCGGGAGGGGGGTTAGGCAGCCCCAGCATTTT
TRBV7-2	many	TRBD1	TRBJ2-2	CASSWDRLRELFF	TGTGCCAGCAGCTGGGACAGGTTGAGGGAGCTGTTTTTT
TRBV27	many	-	TRBJ1-2	CASSSVRGEGYTF	TGTGCCAGCAGTTCCGTACGGGGAGAGGGCTACACCTTC
TRBV7-9	many	TRBD2	TRBJ2-1	CASSLSAGEGNEQFF	TGTGCCAGCAGCCTCTCGGCGGGAGAGGGGAATGAGCAGTTCTTC
TRBV27	-	-	TRBJ1-1	CASSSYLDTEAFF	TGTGCCAGCAGTTCCTACCTGGACACTGAAGCTTTCTTT
TRBV3-1	few	-	TRBJ2-7	CASSHKGRDDEISYEQYF	TGTGCCAGCAGCCACAAAGGGCGGGATGATGAAATTTCCTACGAGCAGTACTTC
TRBV6-5	few	-	TRBJ2-1	CASSYSTYPPGPPTYNEQFF	TGTGCCAGCAGTTACTCTACCTACCCCCCGGGACCCCCTACCTACAATGAGCAGTTCTTC